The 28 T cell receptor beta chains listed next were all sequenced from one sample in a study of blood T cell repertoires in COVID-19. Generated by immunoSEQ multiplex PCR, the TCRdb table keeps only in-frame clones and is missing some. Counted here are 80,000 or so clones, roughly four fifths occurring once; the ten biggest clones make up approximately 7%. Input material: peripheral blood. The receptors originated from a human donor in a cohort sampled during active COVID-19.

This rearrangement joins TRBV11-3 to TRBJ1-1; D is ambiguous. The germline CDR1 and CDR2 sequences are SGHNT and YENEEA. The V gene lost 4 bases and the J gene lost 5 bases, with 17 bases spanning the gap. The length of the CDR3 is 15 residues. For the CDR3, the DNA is TGTGCCAGCAGCTGGGTCAAGGTGTCAGCGACTGAAGCTTTCTTT. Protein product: CASSWVKVSATEAFF.

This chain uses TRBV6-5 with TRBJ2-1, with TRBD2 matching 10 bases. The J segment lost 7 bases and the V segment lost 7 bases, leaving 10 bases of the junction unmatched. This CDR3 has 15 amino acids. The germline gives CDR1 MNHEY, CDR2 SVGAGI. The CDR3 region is CASTFSGGAGNEQFF. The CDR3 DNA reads TGTGCCAGCACGTTCAGCGGGGGGGCCGGGAATGAGCAGTTCTTC.

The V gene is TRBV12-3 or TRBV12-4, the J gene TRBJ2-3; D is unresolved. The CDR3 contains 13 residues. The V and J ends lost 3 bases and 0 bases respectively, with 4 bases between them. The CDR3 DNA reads TGTGCCAGCAGTTTGGGCAGCACAGATACGCAGTATTTT. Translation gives CASSLGSTDTQYF.

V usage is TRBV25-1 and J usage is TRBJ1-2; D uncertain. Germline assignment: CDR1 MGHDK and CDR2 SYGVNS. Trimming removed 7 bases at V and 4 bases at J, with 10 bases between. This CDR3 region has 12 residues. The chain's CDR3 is CASTSGRYGYTF. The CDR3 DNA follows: TGTGCCAGCACTAGTGGCCGCTATGGCTACACCTTC.

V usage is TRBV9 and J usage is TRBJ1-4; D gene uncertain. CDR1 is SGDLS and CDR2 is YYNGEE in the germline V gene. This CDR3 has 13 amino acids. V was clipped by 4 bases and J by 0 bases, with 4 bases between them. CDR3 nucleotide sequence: TGTGCCAGCAGCTATGCAACTAATGAAAAACTGTTTTTT. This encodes CASSYATNEKLFF.

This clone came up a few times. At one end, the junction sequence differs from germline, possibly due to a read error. DNA for the CDR3: TGTGCCAGCAGCTTAGCGCTTATGACACAAGACTTC. Its translation: CASSLALMTQDF. This rearrangement joins TRBV7-9 to TRBJ2-5, with no clear D. The CDR3 consists of 12 residues. CDR1 and CDR2 (germline): SEHNR, FQNEAQ (reference sequence).

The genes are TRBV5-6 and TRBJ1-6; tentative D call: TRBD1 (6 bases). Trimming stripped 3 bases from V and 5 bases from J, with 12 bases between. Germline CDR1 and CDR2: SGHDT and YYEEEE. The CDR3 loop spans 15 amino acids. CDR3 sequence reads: CASSSTGTNNSPLHF. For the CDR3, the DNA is TGTGCCAGCAGCTCAACCGGGACAAATAATTCACCCCTCCACTTT. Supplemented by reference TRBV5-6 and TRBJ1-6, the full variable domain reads DAGVTQSPTHLIKTRGQQVTLRCSPKSGHDTVSWYQQALGQGPQFIFQYYEEEERQRGNFPDRFSGHQFPNYSSELNVNALLLGDSALYLCASSSTGTNNSPLHFGNGTRLTVT.

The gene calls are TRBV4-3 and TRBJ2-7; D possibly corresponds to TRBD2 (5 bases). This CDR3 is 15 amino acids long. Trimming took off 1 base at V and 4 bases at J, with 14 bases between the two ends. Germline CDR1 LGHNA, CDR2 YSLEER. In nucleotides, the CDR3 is TGCGCCAGCAGCCAAGCACCCGGAGGCCTTTACGAGCAGTACTTC. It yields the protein CASSQAPGGLYEQYF.

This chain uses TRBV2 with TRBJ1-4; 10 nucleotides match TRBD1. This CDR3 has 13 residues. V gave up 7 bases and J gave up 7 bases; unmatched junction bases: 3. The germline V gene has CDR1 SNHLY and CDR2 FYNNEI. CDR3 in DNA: TGTGCCAGCACCCGGGACAGGGGTGAAAAACTGTTTTTT. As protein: CASTRDRGEKLFF.

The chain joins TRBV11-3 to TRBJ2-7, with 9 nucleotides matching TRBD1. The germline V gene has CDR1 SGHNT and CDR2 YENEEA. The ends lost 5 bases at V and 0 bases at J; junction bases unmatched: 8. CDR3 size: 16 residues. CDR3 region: CASSPGQGRSSYEQYF. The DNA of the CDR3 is TGTGCCAGCAGCCCGGGACAGGGACGATCCTCCTACGAGCAGTACTTC.

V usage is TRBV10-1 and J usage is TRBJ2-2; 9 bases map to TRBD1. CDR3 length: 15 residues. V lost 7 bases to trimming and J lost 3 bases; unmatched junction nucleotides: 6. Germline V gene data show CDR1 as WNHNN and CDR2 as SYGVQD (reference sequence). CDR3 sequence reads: CASNRDREYTGELFF. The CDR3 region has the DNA TGCGCCAGCAACCGGGACAGGGAATACACCGGGGAGCTGTTTTTT.

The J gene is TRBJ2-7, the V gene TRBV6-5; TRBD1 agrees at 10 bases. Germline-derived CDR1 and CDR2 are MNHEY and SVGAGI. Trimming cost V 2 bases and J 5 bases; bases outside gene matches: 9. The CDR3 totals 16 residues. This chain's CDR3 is CASSYAAGTGVNEQYF. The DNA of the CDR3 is TGTGCCAGCAGTTACGCCGCCGGGACAGGGGTTAACGAGCAGTACTTC.

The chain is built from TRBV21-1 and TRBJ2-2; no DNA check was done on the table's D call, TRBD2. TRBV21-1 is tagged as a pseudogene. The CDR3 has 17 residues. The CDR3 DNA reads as TGTGCCAGCAGCAAAACTAGCGGGGGGGCCAGTACCGGGGAGCTGTTTTTT. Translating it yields CASSKTSGGASTGELFF.

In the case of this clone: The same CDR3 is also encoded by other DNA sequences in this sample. This chain's CDR3 is CASSPTGGNYGYTF. In DNA form, the CDR3 reads TGTGCCAGCAGCCCTACAGGGGGGAACTATGGCTACACCTTC. This chain joins TRBV7-9 and TRBJ1-2; 8 bases align to TRBD1. Losses at the gene ends were 5 bases for V and 2 bases for J; bases not matched to a gene: 4. Germline loops: CDR1 SEHNR, CDR2 FQNEAQ (reference sequence). The CDR3 is 14 amino acids.

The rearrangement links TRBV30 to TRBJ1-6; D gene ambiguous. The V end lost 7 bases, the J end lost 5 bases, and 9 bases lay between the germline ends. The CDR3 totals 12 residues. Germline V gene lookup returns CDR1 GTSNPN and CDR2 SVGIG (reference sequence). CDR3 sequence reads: CASGFDNSPLHF. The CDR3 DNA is TGTGCCTCAGGATTCGATAATTCACCCCTCCACTTT.

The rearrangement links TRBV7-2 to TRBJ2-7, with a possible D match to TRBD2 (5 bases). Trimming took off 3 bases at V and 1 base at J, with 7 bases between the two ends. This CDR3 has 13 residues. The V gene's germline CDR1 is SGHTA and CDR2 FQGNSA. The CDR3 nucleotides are TGTGCCAGCAGCTTCACGGGGTCCTACGAGCAGTACTTC. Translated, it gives CASSFTGSYEQYF.

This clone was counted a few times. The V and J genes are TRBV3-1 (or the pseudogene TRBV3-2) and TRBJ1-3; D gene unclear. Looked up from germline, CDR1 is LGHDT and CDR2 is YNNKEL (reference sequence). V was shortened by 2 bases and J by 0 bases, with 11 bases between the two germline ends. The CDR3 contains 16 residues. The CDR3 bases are TGTGCCAGCAGCCAAAGGACTTACAGCTCTGGAAACACCATATATTTT. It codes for CASSQRTYSSGNTIYF.

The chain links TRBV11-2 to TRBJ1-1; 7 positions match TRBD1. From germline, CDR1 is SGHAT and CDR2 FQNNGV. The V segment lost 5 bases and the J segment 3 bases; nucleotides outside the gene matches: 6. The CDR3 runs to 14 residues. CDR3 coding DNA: TGTGCCAGCAGCGATAACAGGGGACACACTGAAGCTTTCTTT. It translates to CASSDNRGHTEAFF.

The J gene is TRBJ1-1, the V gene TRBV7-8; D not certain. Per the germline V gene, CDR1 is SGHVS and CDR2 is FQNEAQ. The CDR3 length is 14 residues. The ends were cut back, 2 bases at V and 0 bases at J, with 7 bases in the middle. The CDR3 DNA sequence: TGTGCCAGCAGCTTAAAGCATATGAACACTGAAGCTTTCTTT. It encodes CASSLKHMNTEAFF.

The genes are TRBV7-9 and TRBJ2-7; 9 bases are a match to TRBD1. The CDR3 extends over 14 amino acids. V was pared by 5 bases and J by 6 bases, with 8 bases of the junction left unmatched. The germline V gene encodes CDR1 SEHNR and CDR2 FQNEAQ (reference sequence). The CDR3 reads CASSTRDRVGEQYF. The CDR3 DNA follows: TGTGCCAGCAGCACCCGGGACAGGGTTGGCGAGCAGTACTTC.

CDR3 nucleotide sequence: TGTGCCAGCAGGGCGGGACAGGGGCTCACTGAAGCTTTCTTT. It translates to CASRAGQGLTEAFF. The chain links TRBV6-5 to TRBJ1-1; TRBD1 matches at 10 bases. V was pared by 6 bases and J by 4 bases, with 5 bases of the junction left unmatched. The CDR3 has 14 amino acids. CDR1 is MNHEY and CDR2 is SVGAGI in the germline V gene.

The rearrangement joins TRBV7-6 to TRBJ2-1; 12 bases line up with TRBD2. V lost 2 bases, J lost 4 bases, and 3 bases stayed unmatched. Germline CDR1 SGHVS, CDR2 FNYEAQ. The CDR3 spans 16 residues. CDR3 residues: CASSLIGTSGYNEQFF. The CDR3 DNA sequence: TGTGCCAGCAGCTTAATAGGGACTAGCGGGTACAATGAGCAGTTCTTC.

The CDR3 here is CAATPNQGVGNTIYF. In nucleotides, the CDR3 is TGTGCCGCCACCCCTAATCAGGGGGTAGGTAACACCATATATTTT. The V and J genes are TRBV10-3 and TRBJ1-3, with 7 bases identical to TRBD1. This CDR3 comprises 15 residues. After removal of 11 bases from V and 7 bases from J, the junction contained 17 bases not matched to a gene. Germline loops: CDR1 ENHRY, CDR2 SYGVKD.

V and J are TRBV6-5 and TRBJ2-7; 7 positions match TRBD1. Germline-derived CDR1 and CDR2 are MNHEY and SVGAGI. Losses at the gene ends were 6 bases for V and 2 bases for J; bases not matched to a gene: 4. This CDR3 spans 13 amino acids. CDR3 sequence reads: CASRTGNTYEQYF. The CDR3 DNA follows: TGTGCCAGCAGGACAGGGAACACCTACGAGCAGTACTTC.

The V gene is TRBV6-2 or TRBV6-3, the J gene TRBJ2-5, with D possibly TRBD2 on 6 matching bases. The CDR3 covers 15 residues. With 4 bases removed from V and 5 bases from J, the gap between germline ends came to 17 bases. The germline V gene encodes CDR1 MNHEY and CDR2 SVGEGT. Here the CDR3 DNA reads TGTGCCAGCAGTTTAGGACTCGGGGGAGGCGAGACCCAGTACTTC. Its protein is CASSLGLGGGETQYF.

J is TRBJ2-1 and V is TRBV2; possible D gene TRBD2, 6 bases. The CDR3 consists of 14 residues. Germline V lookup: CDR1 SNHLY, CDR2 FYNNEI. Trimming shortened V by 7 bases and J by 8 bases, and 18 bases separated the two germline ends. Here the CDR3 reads CASNRGLPGDEQFF. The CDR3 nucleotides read TGTGCCAGCAATCGAGGACTCCCGGGGGATGAGCAGTTCTTC.

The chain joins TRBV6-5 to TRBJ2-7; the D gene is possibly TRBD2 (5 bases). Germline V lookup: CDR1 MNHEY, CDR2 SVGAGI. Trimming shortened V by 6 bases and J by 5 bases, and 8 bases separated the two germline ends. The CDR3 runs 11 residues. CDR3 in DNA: TGTGCCAGCAGGCTAGCTAACGAGCAGTACTTC. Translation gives CASRLANEQYF.

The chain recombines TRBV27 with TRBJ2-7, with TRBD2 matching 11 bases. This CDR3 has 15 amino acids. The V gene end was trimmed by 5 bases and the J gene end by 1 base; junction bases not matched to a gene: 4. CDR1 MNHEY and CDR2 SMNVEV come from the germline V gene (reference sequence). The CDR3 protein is CASSRGTSGSYEQYF. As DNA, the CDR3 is TGTGCCAGCAGTCGAGGGACTAGCGGTTCCTACGAGCAGTACTTC.